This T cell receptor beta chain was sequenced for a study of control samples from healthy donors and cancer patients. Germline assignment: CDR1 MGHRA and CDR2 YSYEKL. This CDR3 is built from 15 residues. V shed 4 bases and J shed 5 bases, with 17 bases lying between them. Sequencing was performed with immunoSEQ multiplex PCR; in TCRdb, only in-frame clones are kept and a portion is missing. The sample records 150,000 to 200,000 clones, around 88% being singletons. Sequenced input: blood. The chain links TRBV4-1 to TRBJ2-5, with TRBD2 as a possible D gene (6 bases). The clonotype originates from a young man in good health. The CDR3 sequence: CASSRRPDGGETQYF. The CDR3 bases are TGCGCCAGCAGCCGAAGGCCAGATGGGGGGGAGACCCAGTACTTC.